These 3 T cell receptor beta chains share one sample of origin, sequenced in a study of Tregs in tolerant kidney transplant recipients (dated by TCRdb to about 2019). The protocol used for the library was the immunoSEQ multiplex PCR assay. In its TCRdb copy, this immuneACCESS table keeps in-frame sequences only and misses some clones. Where compared with another copy, unresolved V genes explain less than half of these, and the others have no known cause. This sample lists about 240,000 clones; 80% to 85% were detected once. Around 0.68% of the sample belongs to the ten largest clones. The specimen was CD4+ T cells from blood. The source of these receptors is a human donor in good health.

The V and J genes are TRBV15 and TRBJ2-7, with 10 bases that match TRBD1. This CDR3 is 13 amino acids long. With V trimmed by 6 bases and J by 4 bases, 3 bases remained unmatched. The germline V gene has CDR1 LNHNV and CDR2 YYDKDF (reference sequence). CDR3 sequence: CATRGTGEYEQYF. As DNA, the CDR3 is TGTGCCACCAGGGGGACAGGGGAGTACGAGCAGTACTTC.

J is TRBJ2-2 and V is TRBV10-1; D perhaps matches TRBD1 (6 bases). Germline loops: CDR1 WNHNN, CDR2 SYGVQD (reference sequence). This CDR3 comprises 14 residues. V was trimmed by 6 bases and J by 5 bases, leaving 13 bases between them. Here the CDR3 DNA reads TGCGCCAGCAGAGCGCGGACAGAGACCGGGGAGCTGTTTTTT. Translated, it gives CASRARTETGELFF.

In the case of this clone: A read error may produce the germline difference seen at one junction end. CDR3 sequence (DNA): TGTGCCGGCAGCCGGCTCCGGGAGAACACCGGGGAGCTGTTTTTT. It translates to CAGSRLRENTGELFF. This chain joins TRBV6-5 and TRBJ2-2; possible D gene TRBD2, 5 bases. From germline, CDR1 is MNHEY and CDR2 SVGAGI. The CDR3 is 15 amino acids.